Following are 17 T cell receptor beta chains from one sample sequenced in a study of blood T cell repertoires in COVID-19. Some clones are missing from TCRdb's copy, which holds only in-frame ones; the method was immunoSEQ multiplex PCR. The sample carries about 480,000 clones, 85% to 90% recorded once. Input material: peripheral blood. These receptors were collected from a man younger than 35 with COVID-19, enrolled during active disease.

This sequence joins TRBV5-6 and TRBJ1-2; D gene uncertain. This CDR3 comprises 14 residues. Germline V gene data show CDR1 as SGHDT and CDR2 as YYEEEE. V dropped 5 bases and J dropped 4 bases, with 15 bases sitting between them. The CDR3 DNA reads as TGTGCCAGCAGTCTTAAGCAGCCGGGCTATGGCTACACCTTC. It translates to CASSLKQPGYGYTF.

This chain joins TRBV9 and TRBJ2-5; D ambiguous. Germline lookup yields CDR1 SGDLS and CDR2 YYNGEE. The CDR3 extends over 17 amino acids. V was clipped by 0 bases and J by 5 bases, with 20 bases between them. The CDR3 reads CASSVAPHGGQWETQYF. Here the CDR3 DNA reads TGTGCCAGCAGCGTAGCTCCCCATGGCGGTCAGTGGGAGACCCAGTACTTC. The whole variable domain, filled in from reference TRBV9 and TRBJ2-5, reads DSGVTQTPKHLITATGQRVTLRCSPRSGDLSVYWYQQSLDQGLQFLIQYYNGEERAKGNILERFSAQQFPDLHSELNLSSLELGDSALYFCASSVAPHGGQWETQYFGPGTRLLVL.

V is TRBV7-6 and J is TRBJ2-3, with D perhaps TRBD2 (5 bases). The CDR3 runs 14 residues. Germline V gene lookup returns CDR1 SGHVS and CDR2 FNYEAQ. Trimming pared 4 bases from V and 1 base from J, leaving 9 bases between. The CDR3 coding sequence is TGTGCCAGCAGCTCGGGAATAGGCACAGATACGCAGTATTTT. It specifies CASSSGIGTDTQYF.

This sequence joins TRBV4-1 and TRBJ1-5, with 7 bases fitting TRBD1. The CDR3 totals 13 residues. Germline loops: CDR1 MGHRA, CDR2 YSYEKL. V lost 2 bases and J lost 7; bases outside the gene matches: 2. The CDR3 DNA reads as TGCGCCAGCAGCCAACAGGGGGACCAGCCCCAGCATTTT. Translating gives CASSQQGDQPQHF.

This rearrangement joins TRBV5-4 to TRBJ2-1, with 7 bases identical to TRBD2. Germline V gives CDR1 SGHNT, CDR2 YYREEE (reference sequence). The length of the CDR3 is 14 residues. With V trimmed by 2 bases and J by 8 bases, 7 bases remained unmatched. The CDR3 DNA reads TGTGCCAGCAGCTTTGGGGGGGATGGGTATGAGCAGTTCTTC. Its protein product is CASSFGGDGYEQFF.

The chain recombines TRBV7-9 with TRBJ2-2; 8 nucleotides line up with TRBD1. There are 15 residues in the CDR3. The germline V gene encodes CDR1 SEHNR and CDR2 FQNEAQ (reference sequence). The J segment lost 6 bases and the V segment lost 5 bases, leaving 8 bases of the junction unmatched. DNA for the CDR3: TGTGCCAGCAGCACCGGGACAGGCGTGTCCGGGGAGCTGTTTTTT. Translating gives CASSTGTGVSGELFF.

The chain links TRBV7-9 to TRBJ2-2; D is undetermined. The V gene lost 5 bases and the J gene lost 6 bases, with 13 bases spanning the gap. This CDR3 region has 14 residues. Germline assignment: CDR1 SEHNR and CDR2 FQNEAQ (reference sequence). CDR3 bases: TGTGCCAGCAGCCGAAGACAAGCTGCCGGGGAGCTGTTTTTT. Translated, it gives CASSRRQAAGELFF. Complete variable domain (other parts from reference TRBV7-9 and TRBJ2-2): DTGVSQNPRHKITKRGQNVTFRCDPISEHNRLYWYRQTLGQGPEFLTYFQNEAQLEKSRLLSDRFSAERPKGSFSTLEIQRTEQGDSAMYLCASSRRQAAGELFFGEGSRLTVL.

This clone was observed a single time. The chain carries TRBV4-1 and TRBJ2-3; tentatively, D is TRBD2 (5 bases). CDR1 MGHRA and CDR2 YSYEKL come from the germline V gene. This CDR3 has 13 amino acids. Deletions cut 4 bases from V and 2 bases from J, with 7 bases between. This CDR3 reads CASSPSPTDTQYF. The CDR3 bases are TGCGCCAGCAGCCCTAGCCCCACAGATACGCAGTATTTT.

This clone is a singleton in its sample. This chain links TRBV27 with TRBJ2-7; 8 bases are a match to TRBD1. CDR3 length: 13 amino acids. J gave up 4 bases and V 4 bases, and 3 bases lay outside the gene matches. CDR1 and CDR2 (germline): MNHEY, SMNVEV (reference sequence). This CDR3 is CASSSRTGYEQYF. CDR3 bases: TGTGCCAGCAGTTCACGGACAGGGTACGAGCAGTACTTC.

The CDR3 DNA reads as TGTGCCAGCAGCGGTGTCCTATCTTCCGGAAAACTGTTTTTT. Encoded protein: CASSGVLSSGKLFF. The chain is built from TRBV3-1 (or the pseudogene TRBV3-2) and TRBJ1-4, with D uncertain. Germline loops: CDR1 LGHDT, CDR2 YNNKEL (reference sequence). The V end was cut by 5 bases, the J end by 10 bases, with 17 bases between. The CDR3 spans 14 residues.

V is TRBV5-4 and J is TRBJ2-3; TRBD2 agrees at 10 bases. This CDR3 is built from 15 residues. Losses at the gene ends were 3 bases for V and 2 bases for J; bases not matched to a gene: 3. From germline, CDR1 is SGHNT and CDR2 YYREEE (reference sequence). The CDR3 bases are TGTGCCAGCAGCTCACTAGCGGGGTACACAGATACGCAGTATTTT. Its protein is CASSSLAGYTDTQYF.

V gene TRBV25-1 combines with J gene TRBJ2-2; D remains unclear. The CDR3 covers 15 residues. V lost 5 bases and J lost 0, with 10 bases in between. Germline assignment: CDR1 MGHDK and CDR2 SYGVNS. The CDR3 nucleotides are TGTGCCAGCAGTCACACCACGCCGAACACCGGGGAGCTGTTTTTT. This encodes CASSHTTPNTGELFF.

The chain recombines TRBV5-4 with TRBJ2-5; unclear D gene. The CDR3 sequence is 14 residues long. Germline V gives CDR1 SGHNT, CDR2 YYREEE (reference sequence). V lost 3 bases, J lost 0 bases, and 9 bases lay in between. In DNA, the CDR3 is TGTGCCAGCAGCTCCGCAGGTCACCAAGAGACCCAGTACTTC. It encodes CASSSAGHQETQYF.

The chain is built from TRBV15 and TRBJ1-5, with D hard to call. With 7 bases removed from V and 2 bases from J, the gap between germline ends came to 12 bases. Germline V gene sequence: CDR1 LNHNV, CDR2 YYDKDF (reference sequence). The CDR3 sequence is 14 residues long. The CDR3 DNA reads TGTGCCACCAAGTTCGAGGTGGGCAATCAGCCCCAGCATTTT. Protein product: CATKFEVGNQPQHF.

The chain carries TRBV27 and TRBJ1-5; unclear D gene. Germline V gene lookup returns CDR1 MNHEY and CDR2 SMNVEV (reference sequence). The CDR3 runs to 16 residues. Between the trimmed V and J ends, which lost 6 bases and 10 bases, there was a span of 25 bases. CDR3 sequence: CASRTDGTAVASPQHF. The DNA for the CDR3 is TGTGCCAGCAGAACAGATGGAACAGCCGTCGCCTCCCCCCAGCATTTT.

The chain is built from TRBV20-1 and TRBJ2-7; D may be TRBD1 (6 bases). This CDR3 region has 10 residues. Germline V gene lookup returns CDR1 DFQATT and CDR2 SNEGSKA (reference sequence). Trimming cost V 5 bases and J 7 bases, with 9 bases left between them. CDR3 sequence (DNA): TGCAGTGCTGAAGGGACAGAGCAGTACTTC. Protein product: CSAEGTEQYF.

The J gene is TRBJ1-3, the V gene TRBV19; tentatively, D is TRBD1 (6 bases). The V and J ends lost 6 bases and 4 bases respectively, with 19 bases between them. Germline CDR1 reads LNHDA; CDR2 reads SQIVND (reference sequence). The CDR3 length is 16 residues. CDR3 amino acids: CASSKAGTISGNTIYF. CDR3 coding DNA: TGTGCCAGTAGCAAGGCCGGGACAATTTCAGGAAACACCATATATTTT.